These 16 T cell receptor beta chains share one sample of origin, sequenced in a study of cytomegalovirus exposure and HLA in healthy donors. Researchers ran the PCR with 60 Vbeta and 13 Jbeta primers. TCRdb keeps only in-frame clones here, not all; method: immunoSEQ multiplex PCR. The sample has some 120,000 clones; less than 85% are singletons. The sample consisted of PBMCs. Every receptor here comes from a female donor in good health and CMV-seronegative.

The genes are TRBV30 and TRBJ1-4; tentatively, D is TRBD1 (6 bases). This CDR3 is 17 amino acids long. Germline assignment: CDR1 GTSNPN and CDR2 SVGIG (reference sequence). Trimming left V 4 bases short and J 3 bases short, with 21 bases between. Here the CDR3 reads CAWNWGRGNGANEKLFF. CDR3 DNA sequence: TGTGCCTGGAATTGGGGCAGGGGAAATGGGGCTAATGAAAAACTGTTTTTT.

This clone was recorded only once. CDR3 amino acids: CASSYSGQSNTEAFF. The CDR3 DNA sequence: TGTGCCAGCAGTTACTCGGGACAGTCGAACACTGAAGCTTTCTTT. J is TRBJ1-1 and V is TRBV6-5; 7 nucleotides match TRBD1. Trimming removed 0 bases from V and 1 base from J; junction bases left unmatched: 2. This CDR3 has 15 residues. CDR1 and CDR2 from the germline V gene are MNHEY and SVGAGI.

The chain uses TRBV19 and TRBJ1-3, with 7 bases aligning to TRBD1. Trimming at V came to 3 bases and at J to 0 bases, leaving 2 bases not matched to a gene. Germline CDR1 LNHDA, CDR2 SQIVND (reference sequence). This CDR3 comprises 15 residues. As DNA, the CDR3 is TGTGCCAGTAGTATCACAGGGGCCTCTGGAAACACCATATATTTT. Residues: CASSITGASGNTIYF.

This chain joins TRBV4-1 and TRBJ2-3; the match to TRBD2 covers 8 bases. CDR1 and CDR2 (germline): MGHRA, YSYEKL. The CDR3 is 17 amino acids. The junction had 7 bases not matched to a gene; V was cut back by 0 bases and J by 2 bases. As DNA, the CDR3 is TGCGCCAGCAGCCAAGATCCCAGCGGGGGACTCACAGATACGCAGTATTTT. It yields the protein CASSQDPSGGLTDTQYF.

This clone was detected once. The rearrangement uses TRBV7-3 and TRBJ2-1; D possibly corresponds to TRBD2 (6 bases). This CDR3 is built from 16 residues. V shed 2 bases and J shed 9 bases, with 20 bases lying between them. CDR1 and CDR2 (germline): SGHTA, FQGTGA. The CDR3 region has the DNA TGTGCCAGCAGCTTATCTCCCGGGAGTGCGTCGGGTGAGCAGTTCTTC. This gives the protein CASSLSPGSASGEQFF.

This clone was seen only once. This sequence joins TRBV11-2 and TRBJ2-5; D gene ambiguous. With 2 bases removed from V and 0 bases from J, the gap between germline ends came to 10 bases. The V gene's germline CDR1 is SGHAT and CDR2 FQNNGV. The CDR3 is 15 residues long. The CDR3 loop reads CASSLRGRNQETQYF. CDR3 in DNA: TGTGCCAGCAGCTTACGCGGAAGGAACCAAGAGACCCAGTACTTC.

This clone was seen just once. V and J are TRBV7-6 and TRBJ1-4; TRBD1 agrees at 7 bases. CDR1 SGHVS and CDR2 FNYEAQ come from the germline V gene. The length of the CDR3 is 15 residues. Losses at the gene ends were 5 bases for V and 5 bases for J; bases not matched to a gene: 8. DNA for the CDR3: TGTGCCAGCAGCCCGAGGGGACAGTTGAATGAAAAACTGTTTTTT. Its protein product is CASSPRGQLNEKLFF.

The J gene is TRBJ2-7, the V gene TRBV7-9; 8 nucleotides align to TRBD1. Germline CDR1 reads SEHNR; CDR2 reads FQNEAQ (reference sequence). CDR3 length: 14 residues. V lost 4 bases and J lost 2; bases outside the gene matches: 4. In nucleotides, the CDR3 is TGTGCCAGCAGCTCGAGGACAGGGCCCTACGAGCAGTACTTC. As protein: CASSSRTGPYEQYF.

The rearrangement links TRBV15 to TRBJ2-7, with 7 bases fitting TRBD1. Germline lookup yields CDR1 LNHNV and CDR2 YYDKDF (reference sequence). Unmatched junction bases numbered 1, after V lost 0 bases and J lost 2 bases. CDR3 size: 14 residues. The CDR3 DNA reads TGTGCCACCAGCAGAGATCAGGGGGCCTACGAGCAGTACTTC. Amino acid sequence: CATSRDQGAYEQYF.

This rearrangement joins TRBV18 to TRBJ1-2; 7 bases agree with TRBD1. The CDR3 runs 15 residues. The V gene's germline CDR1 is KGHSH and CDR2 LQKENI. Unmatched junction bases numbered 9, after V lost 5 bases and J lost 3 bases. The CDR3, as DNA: TGTGCCAGCTCAGTGAGACAGGGTTTGGACTATGGCTACACCTTC. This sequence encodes CASSVRQGLDYGYTF.

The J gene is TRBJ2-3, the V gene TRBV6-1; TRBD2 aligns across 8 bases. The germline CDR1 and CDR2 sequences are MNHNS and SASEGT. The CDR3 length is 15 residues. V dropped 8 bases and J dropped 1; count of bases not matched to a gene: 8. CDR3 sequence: CASSRGGEGTDTQYF. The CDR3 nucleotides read TGTGCCAGCTCTCGGGGGGGGGAGGGCACAGATACGCAGTATTTT.

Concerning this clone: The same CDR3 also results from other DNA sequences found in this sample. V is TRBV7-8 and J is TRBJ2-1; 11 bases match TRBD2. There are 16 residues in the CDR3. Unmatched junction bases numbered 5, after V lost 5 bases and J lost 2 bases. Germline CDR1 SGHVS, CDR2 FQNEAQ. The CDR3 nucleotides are TGTGCCAGCAGCCCCGGACTAGCGGGCACCTACAATGAGCAGTTCTTC. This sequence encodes CASSPGLAGTYNEQFF.

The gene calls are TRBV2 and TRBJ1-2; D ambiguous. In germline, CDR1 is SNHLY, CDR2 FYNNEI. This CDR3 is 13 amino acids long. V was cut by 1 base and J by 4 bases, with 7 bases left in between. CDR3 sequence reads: CASSEGWSYGYTF. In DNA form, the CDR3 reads TGTGCCAGCAGTGAAGGGTGGAGCTATGGCTACACCTTC.

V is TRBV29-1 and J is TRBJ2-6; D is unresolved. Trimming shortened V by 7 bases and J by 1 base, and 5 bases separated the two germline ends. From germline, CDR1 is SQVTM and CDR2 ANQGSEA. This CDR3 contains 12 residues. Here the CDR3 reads CSARSGANVLTF. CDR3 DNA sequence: TGCAGCGCTCGTTCTGGGGCCAACGTCCTGACTTTC.

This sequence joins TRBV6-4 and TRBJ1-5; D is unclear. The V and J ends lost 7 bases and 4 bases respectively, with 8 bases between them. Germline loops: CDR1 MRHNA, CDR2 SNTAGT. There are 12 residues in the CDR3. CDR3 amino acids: CASTEGNQPQHF. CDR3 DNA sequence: TGTGCCAGCACAGAGGGAAATCAGCCCCAGCATTTT.

The CDR3 region is CASSIERPGGYTF. Written as DNA, the CDR3 is TGTGCCAGTAGTATCGAACGACCAGGGGGCTACACCTTC. The chain links TRBV19 to TRBJ1-2; the D gene is possibly TRBD1 (5 bases). Trimming left V 3 bases short and J 8 bases short, with 13 bases between. The CDR3 is 13 amino acids. The V gene's germline CDR1 is LNHDA and CDR2 SQIVND (reference sequence).